This T cell receptor (beta chain) is drawn from a study of PD-L1 blockade in urothelial cancer. Turning to the study itself: Patients initiated atezolizumab at some point between 2013 and 2015 at 1,200 mg intravenously every 3 weeks. Bladder-origin urothelial cancer in males described about 85% of the 29 patients. Per blood sample, T cells had a median of around 150,000.

The time point is: peripheral blood 6 weeks after treatment start. CDR3 length: 16 residues. Per germline, CDR1 SGHRS and CDR2 YFSETQ. The J segment lost 4 bases and the V segment lost 3 bases, leaving 2 bases of the junction unmatched. In each PCR, synthetic TCR analog templates were spiked in. Only in-frame clones appear in the TCRdb table, and some are missing; sequencing was by immunoSEQ multiplex PCR. The table includes 35,000 to 45,000 clones, roughly 89% detected once. The sample consisted of PBMCs, taken around atezolizumab (anti-PD-L1) treatment. The receptor was isolated from a man between 65 and 85 years old with urothelial cancer. The J gene is TRBJ2-1, the V gene TRBV5-1, with TRBD2 matching 15 bases. DNA for the CDR3: TGCGCCAGCAGCTCCGGACTAGCGGGGGGGTACAATGAGCAGTTCTTC. Amino acids: CASSSGLAGGYNEQFF. The whole variable domain, filled in from reference TRBV5-1 and TRBJ2-1, reads KAGVTQTPRYLIKTRGQQVTLSCSPISGHRSVSWYQQTPGQGLQFLFEYFSETQRNKGNFPGRFSGRQFSNSRSEMNVSTLELGDSALYLCASSSGLAGGYNEQFFGPGTRLTVL.